This is a list of T cell receptor beta chains from one sample in a study of T cell responses to AZD1222 COVID-19 vaccine. Clones were read by immunoSEQ multiplex PCR, and TCRdb kept only the in-frame ones, dropping some. The data contain around 110,000 clones, 80% to 90% of them singletons. Sequenced here: peripheral blood, sampled on day 0 of MenACWY control vaccination. These receptors originate from an adult in good health. Each CDR3 is given with its conserved first and last residue. The D gene is left open where the match is weak. Where a row states a size, it is once, few, many or the class of an expanded clone; other rows omit it.

abundance: NA
d_gene: TRBD1
v_gene: TRBV6-2/TRBV6-3
j_gene: TRBJ1-2
CDR3aa: CASSTNYGQGSSWGYTF
CDR3nt: TGTGCCAGCAGTACCAATTATGGACAGGGATCTTCGTGGGGCTACACCTTC

abundance: few
d_gene: NA
v_gene: TRBV10-2
j_gene: TRBJ1-5
CDR3aa: CASSEPQEGFQPQHF
CDR3nt: TGCGCCAGCAGTGAGCCCCAGGAAGGGTTTCAGCCCCAGCATTTT

abundance: NA
d_gene: NA
v_gene: TRBV7-3
j_gene: TRBJ2-7
CDR3aa: CASSPQGGSEQYF
CDR3nt: TGTGCCAGCAGCCCCCAGGGGGGTTCCGAGCAGTACTTC

abundance: NA
d_gene: NA
v_gene: TRBV4-2
j_gene: TRBJ1-5
CDR3aa: CASSQDSGLNQPQHF
CDR3nt: TGTGCCAGCAGCCAAGATTCAGGACTCAATCAGCCCCAGCATTTT

abundance: NA
d_gene: NA
v_gene: TRBV2
j_gene: TRBJ1-2
CDR3aa: CASRLGRNYGYTF
CDR3nt: TGTGCCAGCAGGCTCGGACGGAACTATGGCTACACCTTC

abundance: NA
d_gene: TRBD2
v_gene: TRBV2
j_gene: TRBJ2-3
CDR3aa: CASSLAGRDTQYF
CDR3nt: TGTGCCAGCAGCCTAGCGGGGCGAGATACGCAGTATTTT

abundance: NA
d_gene: TRBD1
v_gene: TRBV3-1/TRBV3-2
j_gene: TRBJ1-6
CDR3aa: CASSPGQGGNSPLHF
CDR3nt: TGTGCCAGCAGCCCCGGACAGGGGGGTAATTCACCCCTCCACTTT

abundance: NA
d_gene: NA
v_gene: TRBV5-1
j_gene: TRBJ1-3
CDR3aa: CASSLTTDSGNTIYF
CDR3nt: TGCGCCAGCAGCTTGACAACTGACTCTGGAAACACCATATATTTT

abundance: NA
d_gene: TRBD1
v_gene: TRBV24-1
j_gene: TRBJ2-5
CDR3aa: CATSDTGQGGAQYF
CDR3nt: TGTGCCACCAGTGACACGGGACAGGGGGGGGCCCAGTACTTC

abundance: NA
d_gene: NA
v_gene: TRBV5-1
j_gene: TRBJ1-1
CDR3aa: CASSLVYGESTEAFF
CDR3nt: TGCGCCAGCAGCTTGGTATATGGGGAGAGCACTGAAGCTTTCTTT

abundance: once
d_gene: NA
v_gene: TRBV28
j_gene: TRBJ1-6
CDR3aa: CASSQGRRTNSPLHF
CDR3nt: TGTGCCAGCAGTCAAGGACGGAGGACGAATTCACCCCTCCACTTT

abundance: NA
d_gene: NA
v_gene: TRBV6-1
j_gene: TRBJ1-1
CDR3aa: CASSETGLNTEAFF
CDR3nt: TGTGCCAGCAGTGAGACAGGTCTGAACACTGAAGCTTTCTTT

abundance: NA
d_gene: TRBD1
v_gene: TRBV13
j_gene: TRBJ1-2
CDR3aa: CASSMGTGRYGYTF
CDR3nt: TGTGCCAGCAGCATGGGGACAGGGAGGTATGGCTACACCTTC

abundance: NA
d_gene: NA
v_gene: TRBV5-1
j_gene: TRBJ1-2
CDR3aa: CASSLDRQGAHGYTF
CDR3nt: TGCGCCAGCAGCTTGGATAGGCAGGGAGCTCATGGCTACACCTTC

abundance: NA
d_gene: TRBD1
v_gene: TRBV6-1
j_gene: TRBJ2-5
CDR3aa: CASSEAEQGASETQYF
CDR3nt: TGTGCCAGCAGTGAAGCTGAACAGGGGGCCTCGGAGACCCAGTACTTC

abundance: NA
d_gene: NA
v_gene: TRBV4-2
j_gene: TRBJ2-2
CDR3aa: CASSQDLAKPGELFF
CDR3nt: TGTGCCAGCAGCCAAGATTTGGCAAAACCCGGGGAGCTGTTTTTT

abundance: NA
d_gene: TRBD2
v_gene: TRBV9
j_gene: TRBJ2-3
CDR3aa: CASSVATGTSGGATTDTQYF
CDR3nt: TGTGCCAGCAGCGTAGCTACGGGGACTAGCGGGGGCGCCACAACAGATACGCAGTATTTT

abundance: NA
d_gene: TRBD1
v_gene: TRBV30
j_gene: TRBJ1-2
CDR3aa: CAWSQGVSYGYTF
CDR3nt: TGTGCCTGGTCTCAGGGGGTGAGCTATGGCTACACCTTC

abundance: NA
d_gene: TRBD1
v_gene: TRBV5-1
j_gene: TRBJ2-1
CDR3aa: CASSFGGQEFYNEQFF
CDR3nt: TGCGCCAGCAGCTTCGGGGGACAGGAATTCTACAATGAGCAGTTCTTC

abundance: NA
d_gene: NA
v_gene: TRBV5-1
j_gene: TRBJ2-7
CDR3aa: CASSSRDNSYEQYF
CDR3nt: TGCGCCAGCAGCTCCCGGGACAACTCCTACGAGCAGTACTTC

abundance: once
d_gene: NA
v_gene: TRBV27
j_gene: TRBJ1-2
CDR3aa: CASSSPSQGADGYTF
CDR3nt: TGTGCCAGCAGTTCCCCTTCCCAGGGCGCGGATGGCTACACCTTC

abundance: NA
d_gene: TRBD1
v_gene: TRBV6-1
j_gene: TRBJ2-1
CDR3aa: CASSDGQGAVRNEQFF
CDR3nt: TGTGCCAGCAGTGACGGACAGGGGGCGGTAAGAAATGAGCAGTTCTTC

abundance: few
d_gene: NA
v_gene: TRBV5-4
j_gene: TRBJ1-4
CDR3aa: CASRRGHLDMGLFF
CDR3nt: TGTGCCAGCAGGCGGGGACATCTCGATATGGGGCTGTTTTTT

abundance: NA
d_gene: TRBD2
v_gene: TRBV2
j_gene: TRBJ2-3
CDR3aa: CASSLGGDTDTQYF
CDR3nt: TGTGCCAGCAGCCTCGGGGGGGACACAGATACGCAGTATTTT

abundance: once
d_gene: NA
v_gene: TRBV6-6
j_gene: TRBJ2-3
CDR3aa: CASSYPDGGTDTQYF
CDR3nt: TGTGCCAGCAGTTATCCAGACGGGGGCACAGATACGCAGTATTTT

abundance: NA
d_gene: NA
v_gene: TRBV27
j_gene: TRBJ1-1
CDR3aa: CATPKRTHTEAFF
CDR3nt: TGTGCCACCCCGAAGCGGACTCACACTGAAGCTTTCTTT

abundance: NA
d_gene: TRBD1
v_gene: TRBV4-3
j_gene: TRBJ2-3
CDR3aa: CASPNRTPGTGGDTQYF
CDR3nt: TGCGCCAGCCCTAACCGAACCCCCGGGACAGGCGGGGATACGCAGTATTTT

abundance: NA
d_gene: NA
v_gene: TRBV2
j_gene: TRBJ1-2
CDR3aa: CASSPALDPYGYTF
CDR3nt: TGTGCCAGCAGCCCAGCCCTGGACCCCTATGGCTACACCTTC

abundance: NA
d_gene: NA
v_gene: TRBV28
j_gene: TRBJ1-2
CDR3aa: CASISGEANYGYTF
CDR3nt: TGTGCCAGCATCAGCGGGGAAGCTAACTATGGCTACACCTTC

abundance: NA
d_gene: NA
v_gene: TRBV7-2
j_gene: TRBJ1-6
CDR3aa: CASREGGRLNSPLHF
CDR3nt: TGTGCCAGCAGAGAGGGGGGGAGGTTGAATTCACCCCTCCACTTT

abundance: NA
d_gene: NA
v_gene: TRBV7-2
j_gene: TRBJ1-2
CDR3aa: CASSSYYSGQVDGYTF
CDR3nt: TGTGCCAGCAGCTCTTATTACAGCGGGCAAGTGGATGGCTACACCTTC

abundance: NA
d_gene: NA
v_gene: TRBV7-9
j_gene: TRBJ2-7
CDR3aa: CASSLATGYEQYF
CDR3nt: TGTGCCAGCAGCTTAGCCACAGGGTACGAGCAGTACTTC

abundance: NA
d_gene: TRBD1
v_gene: TRBV5-1
j_gene: TRBJ1-1
CDR3aa: CASSSSTGMNTEAFF
CDR3nt: TGCGCCAGCAGCTCATCGACAGGGATGAACACTGAAGCTTTCTTT

abundance: NA
d_gene: TRBD2
v_gene: TRBV9
j_gene: TRBJ2-1
CDR3aa: CASSVASGNYNEQFF
CDR3nt: TGTGCCAGCAGCGTAGCTAGCGGGAACTACAATGAGCAGTTCTTC

abundance: NA
d_gene: NA
v_gene: TRBV7-3
j_gene: TRBJ2-3
CDR3aa: CASSSYGTYTDTQYF
CDR3nt: TGTGCCAGCAGCTCCTACGGGACATACACAGATACGCAGTATTTT

abundance: NA
d_gene: NA
v_gene: TRBV29-1
j_gene: TRBJ1-5
CDR3aa: CSVFVDSDNQPQHF
CDR3nt: TGCAGCGTTTTTGTGGACAGCGATAATCAGCCCCAGCATTTT

abundance: NA
d_gene: NA
v_gene: TRBV5-4
j_gene: TRBJ2-1
CDR3aa: CASSLVREADEQFF
CDR3nt: TGTGCCAGCAGCTTGGTGAGGGAAGCCGATGAGCAGTTCTTC

abundance: NA
d_gene: NA
v_gene: TRBV29-1
j_gene: TRBJ1-2
CDR3aa: CSVYSYGYTF
CDR3nt: TGCAGCGTTTATTCCTATGGCTACACCTTC

abundance: once
d_gene: NA
v_gene: TRBV28
j_gene: TRBJ2-7
CDR3aa: CASSLPPKGEQYF
CDR3nt: TGTGCCAGCAGTTTACCCCCGAAGGGCGAGCAGTACTTC

abundance: NA
d_gene: TRBD1
v_gene: TRBV19
j_gene: TRBJ1-4
CDR3aa: CASRTGSNEKLFF
CDR3nt: TGTGCCAGTAGGACAGGGAGCAATGAAAAACTGTTTTTT

abundance: NA
d_gene: NA
v_gene: TRBV7-3
j_gene: TRBJ1-1
CDR3aa: CASSSGDGTEAFF
CDR3nt: TGTGCCAGCAGCTCGGGGGACGGCACTGAAGCTTTCTTT

abundance: NA
d_gene: NA
v_gene: TRBV12-3/TRBV12-4
j_gene: TRBJ2-4
CDR3aa: CASSTRTPIQYF
CDR3nt: TGTGCCAGCAGTACCCGGACGCCGATTCAGTACTTC

abundance: NA
d_gene: TRBD2
v_gene: TRBV6-2/TRBV6-3
j_gene: TRBJ2-1
CDR3aa: CASSHPGLAGGQFF
CDR3nt: TGTGCCAGCAGTCATCCGGGACTAGCGGGGGGGCAGTTCTTC

abundance: NA
d_gene: NA
v_gene: TRBV7-2
j_gene: TRBJ2-5
CDR3aa: CASSLGTASQETQYF
CDR3nt: TGTGCCAGCAGCTTAGGAACAGCTTCCCAAGAGACCCAGTACTTC

abundance: NA
d_gene: NA
v_gene: TRBV28
j_gene: TRBJ1-2
CDR3aa: CASSPQGLYAPKGFYGYTF
CDR3nt: TGTGCCAGCAGTCCGCAGGGGTTATATGCTCCAAAGGGATTCTATGGCTACACCTTC

abundance: NA
d_gene: TRBD1
v_gene: TRBV6-2/TRBV6-3
j_gene: TRBJ1-2
CDR3aa: CASSPDRAYGYTF
CDR3nt: TGTGCCAGCAGTCCCGACAGGGCCTATGGCTACACCTTC

abundance: few
d_gene: NA
v_gene: TRBV10-1
j_gene: TRBJ2-7
CDR3aa: CASSPDVASYEQYF
CDR3nt: TGCGCCAGCTCCCCGGACGTAGCCAGCTACGAGCAGTACTTC

abundance: NA
d_gene: TRBD1
v_gene: TRBV19
j_gene: TRBJ1-6
CDR3aa: CASSPGTDNSPLHF
CDR3nt: TGTGCCAGTAGTCCAGGGACAGATAATTCACCCCTCCACTTT

abundance: NA
d_gene: NA
v_gene: TRBV30
j_gene: TRBJ1-2
CDR3aa: CAWARNYGYTF
CDR3nt: TGTGCCTGGGCCCGGAACTATGGCTACACCTTC

abundance: NA
d_gene: TRBD1
v_gene: TRBV7-3
j_gene: TRBJ1-1
CDR3aa: CASSPGTGPTEAFF
CDR3nt: TGTGCCAGCAGTCCCGGGACAGGGCCCACTGAAGCTTTCTTT

abundance: NA
d_gene: NA
v_gene: TRBV6-5
j_gene: TRBJ1-2
CDR3aa: CASSYSWEEGYTF
CDR3nt: TGTGCCAGCAGTTACTCCTGGGAGGAGGGCTACACCTTC

abundance: NA
d_gene: TRBD1
v_gene: TRBV19
j_gene: TRBJ1-5
CDR3aa: CASNDVLRGPRSNQPQHF
CDR3nt: TGTGCCAGCAACGATGTTCTCAGGGGGCCTCGGAGCAATCAGCCCCAGCATTTT

abundance: NA
d_gene: NA
v_gene: TRBV24-1
j_gene: TRBJ2-1
CDR3aa: CATSDSRGLYNEQFF
CDR3nt: TGTGCCACCAGTGATTCCAGGGGACTTTACAATGAGCAGTTCTTC

abundance: NA
d_gene: TRBD1
v_gene: TRBV6-5
j_gene: TRBJ1-2
CDR3aa: CASSSYRGGGYTF
CDR3nt: TGTGCCAGCAGTTCCTACAGGGGTGGTGGCTACACCTTC

abundance: NA
d_gene: NA
v_gene: TRBV5-4
j_gene: TRBJ1-6
CDR3aa: CASSPGDSYNSPLHF
CDR3nt: TGTGCCAGCAGCCCGGGGGATTCCTATAATTCACCCCTCCACTTT

abundance: NA
d_gene: NA
v_gene: TRBV25-1
j_gene: TRBJ1-4
CDR3aa: CASSDTTVLSEKLFF
CDR3nt: TGTGCCAGCAGTGACACGACAGTTCTGAGTGAAAAACTGTTTTTT

abundance: NA
d_gene: NA
v_gene: TRBV7-2
j_gene: TRBJ2-3
CDR3aa: CASSSYVVDTQYF
CDR3nt: TGTGCCAGCAGCTCCTACGTTGTAGATACGCAGTATTTT

abundance: NA
d_gene: NA
v_gene: TRBV27
j_gene: TRBJ2-1
CDR3aa: CASSFVTVSYNEQFF
CDR3nt: TGTGCCAGCAGTTTTGTTACAGTTAGTTACAATGAGCAGTTCTTC

abundance: NA
d_gene: NA
v_gene: TRBV11-2
j_gene: TRBJ2-3
CDR3aa: CASSLDSTLIGTQYF
CDR3nt: TGTGCCAGCAGCCTGGACTCGACCCTCATTGGTACGCAGTATTTT

abundance: few
d_gene: NA
v_gene: TRBV7-2
j_gene: TRBJ2-2
CDR3aa: CASSFLRNTGELFF
CDR3nt: TGTGCCAGCAGCTTTTTGCGGAACACCGGGGAGCTGTTTTTT